This TCR beta chain was profiled in a study of cytomegalovirus exposure and HLA in healthy donors. Both 60 Vbeta primers and 13 Jbeta primers went into the PCR. Method: immunoSEQ multiplex PCR; TCRdb's copy keeps in-frame clones and lacks some. The table has around 140,000 clones, roughly 10% seen once. CDR3 length: 13 amino acids. Deletions cut 5 bases from V and 0 bases from J, with 7 bases between. Germline-derived CDR1 and CDR2 are SNHLY and FYNNEI. The source is a man aged 45 to 65 in good health and CMV-seronegative. Sample: PBMCs. The chain employs TRBV2 and TRBJ1-1; D uncertain. The CDR3 region has the DNA TGTGCCAGCAGTCCCCAGGTGAACACTGAAGCTTTCTTT. Translated: CASSPQVNTEAFF.